This TCR beta chain was captured by sequencing in a study of vaccination and CD4 T cells after COVID-19. As for the study in general: Sampling that followed vaccination took place a median about 70 days after dose two, within a range of 14 to 241. Cultures serving as controls received a peptide pool (CEFX or HIV-1 Nef) or no peptide. Regarding the study as a whole: Looking at convalescent patients, 304 of their 307 vaccine-specific clones were spike mono-reactive.

Sequenced with the Oncomine TCR Beta short-read assay was DNA taken from cultured CD4+ T cells. The authors extracted genomic DNA from cultured CD4+ T cells. TCRdb passed the PCR reads through MiXCR, listing each CDR3 protein once. Among about 14,000 distinct CDR3 sequences listed, 40% to 65% were seen once. This clonotype has only one observation. The antigen remains undetermined. The CDR3 sequence is 16 residues long. Trimming pared 5 bases from V and 0 bases from J, leaving 17 bases between. Germline CDR1 reads SGHDT; CDR2 reads YYEEEE. Treatment of the sample: roughly ten-day PBMC culture with coronavirus spike peptide pools or control peptides (ViraFEST assay).

The TCR sequence derives from a human donor who had recovered from COVID-19. This specimen was CD4+ T cells from blood, cultured in vitro, taken before SARS-CoV-2 vaccination. V gene TRBV5-6 combines with J gene TRBJ1-2; no clear D gene. The CDR3 reads CASSDTSHFANYGYTF. CDR3 DNA: TGTGCCAGCAGTGACACATCACATTTCGCTAACTATGGCTACACCTTC.